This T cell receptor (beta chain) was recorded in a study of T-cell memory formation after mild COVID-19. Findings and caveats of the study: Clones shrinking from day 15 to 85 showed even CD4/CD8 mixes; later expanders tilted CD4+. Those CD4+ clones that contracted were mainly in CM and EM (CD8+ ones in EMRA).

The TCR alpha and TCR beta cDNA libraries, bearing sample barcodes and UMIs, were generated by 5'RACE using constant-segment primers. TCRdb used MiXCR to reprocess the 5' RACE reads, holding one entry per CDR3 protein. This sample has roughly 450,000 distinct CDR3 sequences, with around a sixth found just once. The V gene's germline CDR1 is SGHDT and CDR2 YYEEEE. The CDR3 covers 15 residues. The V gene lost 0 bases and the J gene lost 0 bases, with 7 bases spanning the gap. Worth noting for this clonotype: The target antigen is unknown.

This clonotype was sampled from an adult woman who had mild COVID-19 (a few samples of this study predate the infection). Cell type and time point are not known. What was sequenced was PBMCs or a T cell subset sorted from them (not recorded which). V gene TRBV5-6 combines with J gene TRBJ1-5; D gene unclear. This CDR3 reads CASSLGRYSNQPQHF. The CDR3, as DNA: TGTGCCAGCAGCTTGGGACGATATAGCAATCAGCCCCAGCATTTT.